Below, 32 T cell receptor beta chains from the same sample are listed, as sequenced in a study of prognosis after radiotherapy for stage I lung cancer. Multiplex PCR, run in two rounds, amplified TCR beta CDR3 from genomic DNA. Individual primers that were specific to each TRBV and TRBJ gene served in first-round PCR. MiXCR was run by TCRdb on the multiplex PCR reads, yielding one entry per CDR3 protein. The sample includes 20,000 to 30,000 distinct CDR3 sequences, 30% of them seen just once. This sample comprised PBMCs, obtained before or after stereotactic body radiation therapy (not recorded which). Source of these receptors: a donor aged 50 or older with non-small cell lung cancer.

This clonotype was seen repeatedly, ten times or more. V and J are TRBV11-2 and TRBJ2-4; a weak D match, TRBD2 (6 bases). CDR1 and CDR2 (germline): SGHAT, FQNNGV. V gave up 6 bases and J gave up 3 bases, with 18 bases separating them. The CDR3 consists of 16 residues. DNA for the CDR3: TGTGCCAGCAGGGCCCGGGGAGGCGGTGTCAAAAACATTCAGTACTTC. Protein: CASRARGGGVKNIQYF.

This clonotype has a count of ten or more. The CDR3 DNA reads as TGTGCCAGCAGCGTATCGATCCACCGTGGGGTCGCCTACAATGAGCAGTTCTTC. Translation gives CASSVSIHRGVAYNEQFF. This sequence joins TRBV9 and TRBJ2-1; D gene ambiguous. CDR1 SGDLS and CDR2 YYNGEE come from the germline V gene. CDR3 length: 18 residues. Trimming left V 1 base short and J 2 bases short, with 19 bases between.

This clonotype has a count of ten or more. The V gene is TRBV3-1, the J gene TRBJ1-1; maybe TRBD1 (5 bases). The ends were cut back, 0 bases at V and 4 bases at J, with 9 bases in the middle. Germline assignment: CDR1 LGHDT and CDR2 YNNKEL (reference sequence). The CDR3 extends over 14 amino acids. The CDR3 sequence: CASSQEGGITEAFF. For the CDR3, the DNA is TGTGCCAGCAGCCAAGAGGGGGGGATCACTGAAGCTTTCTTT.

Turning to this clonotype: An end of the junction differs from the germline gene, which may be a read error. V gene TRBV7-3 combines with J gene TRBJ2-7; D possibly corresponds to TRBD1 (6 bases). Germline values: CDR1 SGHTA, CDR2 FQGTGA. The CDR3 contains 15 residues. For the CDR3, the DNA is TGTGCCAGCAGCTTACAATCTGGGGGCTCCTACGATCAGTACTTC. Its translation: CASSLQSGGSYDQYF.

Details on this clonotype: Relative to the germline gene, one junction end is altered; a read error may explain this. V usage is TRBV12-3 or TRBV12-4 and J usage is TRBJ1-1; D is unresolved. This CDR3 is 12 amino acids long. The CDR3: CVSRHGFAESFF. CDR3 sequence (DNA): TGTGTCAGTAGACATGGGTTCGCTGAATCTTTCTTT.

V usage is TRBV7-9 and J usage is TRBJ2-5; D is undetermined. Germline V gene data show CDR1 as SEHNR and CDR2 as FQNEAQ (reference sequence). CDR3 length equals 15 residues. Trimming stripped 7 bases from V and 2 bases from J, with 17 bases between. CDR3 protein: CASIPPDGTQETQYF. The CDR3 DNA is TGTGCCAGCATCCCCCCGGACGGAACTCAAGAGACCCAGTACTTC.

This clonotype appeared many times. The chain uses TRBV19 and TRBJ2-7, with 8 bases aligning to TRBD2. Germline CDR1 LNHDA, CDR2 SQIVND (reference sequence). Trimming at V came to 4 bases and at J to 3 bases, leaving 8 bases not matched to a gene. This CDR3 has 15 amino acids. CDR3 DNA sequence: TGTGCCAGTAGTACGGCGATCGGGGGGGACTACGAGCAGTACTTC. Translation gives CASSTAIGGDYEQYF.

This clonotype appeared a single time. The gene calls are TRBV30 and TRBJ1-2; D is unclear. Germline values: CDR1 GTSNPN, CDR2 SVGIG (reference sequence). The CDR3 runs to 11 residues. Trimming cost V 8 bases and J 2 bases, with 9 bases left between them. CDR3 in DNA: TGTGCCGGACGGATAAACTATGGCTACACCTTC. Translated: CAGRINYGYTF. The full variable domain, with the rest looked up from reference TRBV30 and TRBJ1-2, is SQTIHQWPATLVQPVGSPLSLECTVEGTSNPNLYWYRQAAGRGLQLLFYSVGIGQISSEVPQNLSASRPQDRQFILSSKKLLLSDSGFYLCAGRINYGYTFGSGTRLTVV.

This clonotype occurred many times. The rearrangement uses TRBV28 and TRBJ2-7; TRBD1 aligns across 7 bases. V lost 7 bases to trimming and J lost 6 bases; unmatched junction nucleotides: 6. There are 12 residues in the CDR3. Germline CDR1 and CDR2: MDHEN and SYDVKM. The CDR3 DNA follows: TGTGCCAGCACCCAGGGACAGTCCGAGCAGTACTTC. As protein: CASTQGQSEQYF.

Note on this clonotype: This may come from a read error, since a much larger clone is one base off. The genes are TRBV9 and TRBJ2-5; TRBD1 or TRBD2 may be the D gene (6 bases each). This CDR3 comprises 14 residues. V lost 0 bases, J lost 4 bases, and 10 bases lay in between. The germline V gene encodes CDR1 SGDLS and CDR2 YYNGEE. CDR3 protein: CASSVGGGLETQYF. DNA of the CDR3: TGTGCCAGCAGCGTAGGAGGGGGGCTAGAGACCCAGTACTTC.

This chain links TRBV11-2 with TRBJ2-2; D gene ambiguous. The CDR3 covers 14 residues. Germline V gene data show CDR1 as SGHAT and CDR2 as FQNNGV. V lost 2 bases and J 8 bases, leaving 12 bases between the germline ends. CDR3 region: CASSLPQTSGELFF. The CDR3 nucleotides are TGTGCCAGCAGCTTACCACAGACTTCGGGGGAGCTGTTTTTT.

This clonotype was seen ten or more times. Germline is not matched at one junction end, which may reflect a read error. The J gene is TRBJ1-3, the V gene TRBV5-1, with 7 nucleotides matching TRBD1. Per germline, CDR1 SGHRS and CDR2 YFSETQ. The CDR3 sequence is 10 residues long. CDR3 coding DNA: TGCGCCAGCAGCATCGGGACAGAATTCTTT. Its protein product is CASSIGTEFF.

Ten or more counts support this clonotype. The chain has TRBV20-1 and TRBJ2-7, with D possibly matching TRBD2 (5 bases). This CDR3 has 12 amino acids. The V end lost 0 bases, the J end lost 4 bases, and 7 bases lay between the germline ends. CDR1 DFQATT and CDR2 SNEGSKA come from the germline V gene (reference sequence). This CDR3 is CSARDRRYEQYF. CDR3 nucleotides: TGCAGTGCTAGAGACAGGAGGTACGAGCAGTACTTC.

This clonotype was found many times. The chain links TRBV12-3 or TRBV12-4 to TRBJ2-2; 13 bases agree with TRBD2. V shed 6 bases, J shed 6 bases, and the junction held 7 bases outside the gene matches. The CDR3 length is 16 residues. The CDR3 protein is CASRVTSGGAPGELFF. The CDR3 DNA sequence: TGTGCCAGCAGGGTAACTAGCGGGGGGGCTCCCGGGGAGCTGTTTTTT.

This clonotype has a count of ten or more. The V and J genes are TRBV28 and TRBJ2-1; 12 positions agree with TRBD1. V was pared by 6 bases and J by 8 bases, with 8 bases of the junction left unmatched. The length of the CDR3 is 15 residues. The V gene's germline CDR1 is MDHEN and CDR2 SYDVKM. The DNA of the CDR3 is TGTGCCAGCAGGACCGGGACAGGGGGCGGGTATGAGCAGTTCTTC. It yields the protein CASRTGTGGGYEQFF. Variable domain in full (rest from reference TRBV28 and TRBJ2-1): DVKVTQSSRYLVKRTGEKVFLECVQDMDHENMFWYRQDPGLGLRLIYFSYDVKMKEKGDIPEGYSVSREKKERFSLILESASTNQTSMYLCASRTGTGGGYEQFFGPGTRLTVL.

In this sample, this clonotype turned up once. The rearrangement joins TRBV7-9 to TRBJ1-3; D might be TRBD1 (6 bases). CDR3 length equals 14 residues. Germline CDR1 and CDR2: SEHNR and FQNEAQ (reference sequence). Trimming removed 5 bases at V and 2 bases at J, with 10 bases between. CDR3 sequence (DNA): TGTGCCAGCAGCATTACAGGGACTGGAAACACCATATATTTT. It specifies CASSITGTGNTIYF.

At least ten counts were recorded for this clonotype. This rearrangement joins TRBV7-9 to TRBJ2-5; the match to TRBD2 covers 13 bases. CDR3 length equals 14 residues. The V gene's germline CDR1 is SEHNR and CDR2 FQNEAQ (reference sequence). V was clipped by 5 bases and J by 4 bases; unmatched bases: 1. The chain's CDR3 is CASSGTSGVETQYF. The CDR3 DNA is TGTGCCAGCAGCGGGACTAGCGGGGTAGAGACCCAGTACTTC.

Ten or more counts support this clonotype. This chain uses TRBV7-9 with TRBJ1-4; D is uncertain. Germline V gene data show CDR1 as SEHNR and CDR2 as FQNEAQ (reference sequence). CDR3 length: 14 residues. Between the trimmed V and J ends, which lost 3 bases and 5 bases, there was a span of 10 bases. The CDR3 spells CASSFFGENEKLFF. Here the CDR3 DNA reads TGTGCCAGCAGCTTTTTTGGGGAAAATGAAAAACTGTTTTTT. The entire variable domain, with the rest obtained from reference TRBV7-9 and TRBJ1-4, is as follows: DTGVSQNPRHKITKRGQNVTFRCDPISEHNRLYWYRQTLGQGPEFLTYFQNEAQLEKSRLLSDRFSAERPKGSFSTLEIQRTEQGDSAMYLCASSFFGENEKLFFGSGTQLSVL.

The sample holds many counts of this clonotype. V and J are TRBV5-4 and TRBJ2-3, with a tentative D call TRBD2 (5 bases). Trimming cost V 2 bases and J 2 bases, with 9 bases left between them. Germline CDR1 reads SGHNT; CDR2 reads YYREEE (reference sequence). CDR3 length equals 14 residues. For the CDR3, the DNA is TGTGCCAGCAGCTTCTCGGGGAACACAGATACGCAGTATTTT. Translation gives CASSFSGNTDTQYF.

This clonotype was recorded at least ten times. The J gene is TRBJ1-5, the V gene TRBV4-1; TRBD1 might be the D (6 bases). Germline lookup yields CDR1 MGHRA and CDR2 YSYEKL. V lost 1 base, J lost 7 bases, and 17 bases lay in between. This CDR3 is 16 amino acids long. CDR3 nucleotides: TGCGCCAGCAGCCAAGTCCTCCCGGGGGCTAAGCAGCCCCAGCATTTT. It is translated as CASSQVLPGAKQPQHF.

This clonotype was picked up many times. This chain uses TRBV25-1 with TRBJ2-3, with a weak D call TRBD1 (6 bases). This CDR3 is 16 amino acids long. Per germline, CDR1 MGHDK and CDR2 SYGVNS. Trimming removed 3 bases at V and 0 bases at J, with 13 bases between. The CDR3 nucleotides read TGTGCCAGCAGTGAGTTAGACAGGCCTAGCACAGATACGCAGTATTTT. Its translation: CASSELDRPSTDTQYF.

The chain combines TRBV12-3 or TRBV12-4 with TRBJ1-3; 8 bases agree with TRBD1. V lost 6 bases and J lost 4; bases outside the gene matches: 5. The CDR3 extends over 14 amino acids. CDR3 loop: CASRQTGVGNTIYF. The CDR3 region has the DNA TGTGCCAGCAGACAGACAGGGGTAGGAAACACCATATATTTT.

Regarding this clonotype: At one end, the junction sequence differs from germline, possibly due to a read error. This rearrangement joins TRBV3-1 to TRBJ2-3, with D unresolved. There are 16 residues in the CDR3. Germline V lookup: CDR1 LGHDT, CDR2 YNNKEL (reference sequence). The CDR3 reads CAGSQDLTGKADTQYF. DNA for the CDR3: TGTGCCGGCAGCCAAGATCTGACGGGTAAGGCAGATACCCAGTATTTT.

CDR3 nucleotides: TGTGCCAGCAGCCCAAGCGGGTTGGGAACCAGCTACGAGCAGTACTTC. It translates to CASSPSGLGTSYEQYF. This chain links TRBV7-2 with TRBJ2-7; D perhaps matches TRBD2 (6 bases). This CDR3 contains 16 residues. Between the trimmed V and J ends, which lost 5 bases and 3 bases, there was a span of 20 bases. CDR1 and CDR2 (germline): SGHTA, FQGNSA.

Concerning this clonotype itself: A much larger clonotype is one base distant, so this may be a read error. CDR3 sequence: CASSPCLTYEQYF. Here the CDR3 DNA reads TGTGCCAGCAGCCCGTGTTTAACCTACGAGCAGTACTTC. The chain is built from TRBV3-1 and TRBJ2-7; unclear D gene. Germline V lookup: CDR1 LGHDT, CDR2 YNNKEL (reference sequence). V lost 4 bases, J lost 2 bases, and 9 bases lay in between. CDR3 length equals 13 residues.

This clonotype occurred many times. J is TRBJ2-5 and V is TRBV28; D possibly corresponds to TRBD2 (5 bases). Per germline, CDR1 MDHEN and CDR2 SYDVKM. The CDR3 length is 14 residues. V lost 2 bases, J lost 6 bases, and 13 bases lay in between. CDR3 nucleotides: TGTGCCAGCAGTTTAATGGCGGGCTCGCAGACCCAGTACTTC. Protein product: CASSLMAGSQTQYF. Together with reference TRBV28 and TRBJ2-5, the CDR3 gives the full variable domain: DVKVTQSSRYLVKRTGEKVFLECVQDMDHENMFWYRQDPGLGLRLIYFSYDVKMKEKGDIPEGYSVSREKKERFSLILESASTNQTSMYLCASSLMAGSQTQYFGPGTRLLVL.

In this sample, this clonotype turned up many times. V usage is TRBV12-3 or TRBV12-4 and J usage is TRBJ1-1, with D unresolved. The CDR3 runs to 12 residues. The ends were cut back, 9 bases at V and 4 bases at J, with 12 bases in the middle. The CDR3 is CASITAGTEAFF. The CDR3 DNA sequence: TGTGCCAGTATTACGGCGGGCACTGAAGCTTTCTTT.

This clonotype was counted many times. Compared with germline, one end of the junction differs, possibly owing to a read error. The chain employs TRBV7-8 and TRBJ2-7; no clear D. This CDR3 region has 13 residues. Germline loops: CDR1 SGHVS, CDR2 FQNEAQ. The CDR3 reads CASSHGYPYGQYF. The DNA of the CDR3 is TGTGCCAGCAGCCACGGTTACCCCTACGGGCAGTACTTC. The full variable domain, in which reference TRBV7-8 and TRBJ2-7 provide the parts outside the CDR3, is GAGVSQSPRYKVAKRGQDVALRCDPISGHVSLFWYQQALGQGPEFLTYFQNEAQLDKSGLPSDRFFAERPEGSVSTLKIQRTQQEDSAVYLCASSHGYPYGQYFGPGTRLTVT.

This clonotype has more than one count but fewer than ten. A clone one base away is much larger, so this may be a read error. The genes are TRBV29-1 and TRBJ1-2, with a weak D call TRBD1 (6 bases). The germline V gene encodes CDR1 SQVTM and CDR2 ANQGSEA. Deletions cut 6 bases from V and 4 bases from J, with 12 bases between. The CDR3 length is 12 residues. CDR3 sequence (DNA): TGCAGCGTGGTGACAGGTATCTATGGCTACACCTTC. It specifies CSVVTGIYGYTF.

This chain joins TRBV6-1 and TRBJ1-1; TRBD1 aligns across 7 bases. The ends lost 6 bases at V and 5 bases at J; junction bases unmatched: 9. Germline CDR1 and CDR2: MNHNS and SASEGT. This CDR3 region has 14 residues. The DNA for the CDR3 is TGTGCCAGCAGCGACGGGACAGCGATAACTGAAGCTTTCTTT. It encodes CASSDGTAITEAFF.

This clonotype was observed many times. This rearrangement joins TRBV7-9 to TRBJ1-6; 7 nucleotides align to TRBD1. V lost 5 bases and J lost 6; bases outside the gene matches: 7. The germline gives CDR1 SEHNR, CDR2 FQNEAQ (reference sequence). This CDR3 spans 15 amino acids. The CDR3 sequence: CASSARDSFNSPLHF. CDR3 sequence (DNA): TGTGCCAGCAGCGCCCGGGACAGCTTTAATTCACCCCTCCACTTT.

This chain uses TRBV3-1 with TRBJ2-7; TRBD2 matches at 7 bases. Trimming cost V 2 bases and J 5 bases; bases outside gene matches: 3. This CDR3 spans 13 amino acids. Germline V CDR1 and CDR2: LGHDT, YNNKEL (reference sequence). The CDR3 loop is CASSQMGGDEQYF. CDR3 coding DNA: TGTGCCAGCAGCCAAATGGGGGGGGACGAGCAGTACTTC.